Given below is one T cell receptor (beta chain) in context. Germline V gene sequence: CDR1 SGHRS, CDR2 YFSETQ. V dropped 0 bases and J dropped 4; count of bases not matched to a gene: 5. The CDR3 has 15 amino acids. It was with 60 Vbeta and 13 Jbeta primers that the PCR ran. Method: immunoSEQ multiplex PCR; TCRdb's copy keeps in-frame clones and lacks some. The repertoire holds over 150,000 clones, around 80% seen once, with around 6% in the top ten. This record belongs to a study of cytomegalovirus exposure and HLA in healthy donors. Specimen: PBMCs. The chain has TRBV5-1 and TRBJ2-7; 9 bases line up with TRBD2. The sequence was obtained from a woman aged 40 to 50 in good health and CMV-seropositive. CDR3 sequence (DNA): TGCGCCAGCAGCTTGGTGGGTAGCGGGAGTTACGAGCAGTACTTC. Its translation: CASSLVGSGSYEQYF.